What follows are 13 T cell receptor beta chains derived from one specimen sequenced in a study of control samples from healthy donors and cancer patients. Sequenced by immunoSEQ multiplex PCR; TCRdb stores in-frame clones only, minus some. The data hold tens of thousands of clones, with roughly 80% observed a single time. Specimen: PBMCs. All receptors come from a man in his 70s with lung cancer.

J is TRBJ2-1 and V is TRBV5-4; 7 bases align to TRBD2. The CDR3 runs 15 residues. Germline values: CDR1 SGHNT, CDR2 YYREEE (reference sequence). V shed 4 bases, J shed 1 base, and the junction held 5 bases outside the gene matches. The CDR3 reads CASSPTGGSYNEQFF. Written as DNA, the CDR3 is TGTGCCAGCAGCCCGACGGGGGGATCCTACAATGAGCAGTTCTTC.

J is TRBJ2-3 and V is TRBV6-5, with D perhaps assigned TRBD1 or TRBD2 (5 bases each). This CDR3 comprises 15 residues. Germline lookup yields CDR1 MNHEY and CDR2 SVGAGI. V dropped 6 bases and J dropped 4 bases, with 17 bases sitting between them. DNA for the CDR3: TGTGCCAGCAGGAGCGGACACCCCTGGGCAGATACGCAGTATTTT. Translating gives CASRSGHPWADTQYF.

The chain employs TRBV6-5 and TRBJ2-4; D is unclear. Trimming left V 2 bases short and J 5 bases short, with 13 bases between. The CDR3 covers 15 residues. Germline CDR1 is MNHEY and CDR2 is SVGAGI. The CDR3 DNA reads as TGTGCCAGCAGTTACACCAGGTCGCTGGAAAACATTCAGTACTTC. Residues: CASSYTRSLENIQYF.

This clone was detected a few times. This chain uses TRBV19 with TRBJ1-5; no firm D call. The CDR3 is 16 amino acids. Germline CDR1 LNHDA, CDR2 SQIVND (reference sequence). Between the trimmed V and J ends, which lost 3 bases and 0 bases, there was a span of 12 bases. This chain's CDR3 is CASSMRGSYSNQPQHF. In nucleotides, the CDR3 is TGTGCCAGTAGTATGCGCGGCAGCTATAGCAATCAGCCCCAGCATTTT.

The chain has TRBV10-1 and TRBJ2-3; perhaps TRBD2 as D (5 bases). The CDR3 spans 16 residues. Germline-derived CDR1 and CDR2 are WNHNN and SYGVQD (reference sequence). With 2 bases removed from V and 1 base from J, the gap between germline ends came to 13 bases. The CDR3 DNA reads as TGCGCCAGCAGTGAGCCAGCCGGGGATCGCACAGATACGCAGTATTTT. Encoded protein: CASSEPAGDRTDTQYF.

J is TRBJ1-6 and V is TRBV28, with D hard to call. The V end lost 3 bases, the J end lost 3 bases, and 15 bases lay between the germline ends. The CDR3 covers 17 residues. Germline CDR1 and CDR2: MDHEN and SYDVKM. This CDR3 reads CASSFSGRPVYNSPLHF. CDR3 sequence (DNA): TGTGCCAGCAGTTTTTCGGGCAGACCGGTCTATAATTCACCCCTCCACTTT.

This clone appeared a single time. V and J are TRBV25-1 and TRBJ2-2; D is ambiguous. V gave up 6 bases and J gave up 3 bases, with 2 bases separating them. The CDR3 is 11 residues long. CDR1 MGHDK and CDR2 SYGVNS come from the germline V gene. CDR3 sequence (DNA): TGTGCCAGCAGGCACACCGGGGAGCTGTTTTTT. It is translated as CASRHTGELFF.

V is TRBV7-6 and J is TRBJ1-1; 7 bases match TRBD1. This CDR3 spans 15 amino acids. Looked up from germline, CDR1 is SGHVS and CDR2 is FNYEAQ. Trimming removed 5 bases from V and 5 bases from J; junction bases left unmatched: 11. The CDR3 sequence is CASSLETGTVTEAFF. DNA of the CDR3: TGTGCCAGCAGCCTCGAAACCGGGACAGTTACTGAAGCTTTCTTT.

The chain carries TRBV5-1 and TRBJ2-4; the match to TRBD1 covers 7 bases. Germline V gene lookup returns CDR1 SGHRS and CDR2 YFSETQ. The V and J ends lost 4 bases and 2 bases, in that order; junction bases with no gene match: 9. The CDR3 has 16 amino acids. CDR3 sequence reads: CASSPRGRESKNIQYF. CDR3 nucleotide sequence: TGCGCCAGCAGCCCGAGGGGGCGCGAGTCCAAAAACATTCAGTACTTC.

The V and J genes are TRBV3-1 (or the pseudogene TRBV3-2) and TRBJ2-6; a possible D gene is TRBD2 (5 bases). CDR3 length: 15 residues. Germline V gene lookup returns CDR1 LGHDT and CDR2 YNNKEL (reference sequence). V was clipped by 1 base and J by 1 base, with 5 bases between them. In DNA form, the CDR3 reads TGTGCCAGCAGCCAAGGAGGGTCTGGGGCCAACGTCCTGACTTTC. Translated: CASSQGGSGANVLTF.

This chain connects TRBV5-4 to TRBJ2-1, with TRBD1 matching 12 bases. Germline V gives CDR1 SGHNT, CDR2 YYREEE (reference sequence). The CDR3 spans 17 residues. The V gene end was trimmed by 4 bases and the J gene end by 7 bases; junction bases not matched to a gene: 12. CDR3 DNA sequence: TGTGCCAGCAGCCCCTATCTGGGGACAGGGGGCCGAAATGAGCAGTTCTTC. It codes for CASSPYLGTGGRNEQFF.

CDR3 coding DNA: TGTGCCAGCAGCCCCGGGGGGTGGCCGAACAAAAAACTGTTTTTT. It specifies CASSPGGWPNKKLFF. The chain links TRBV25-1 to TRBJ1-4; D is perhaps TRBD1 (5 bases). CDR1 is MGHDK, CDR2 SYGVNS, per germline. V lost 6 bases, J lost 9 bases, and 20 bases lay in between. CDR3 length equals 15 residues.

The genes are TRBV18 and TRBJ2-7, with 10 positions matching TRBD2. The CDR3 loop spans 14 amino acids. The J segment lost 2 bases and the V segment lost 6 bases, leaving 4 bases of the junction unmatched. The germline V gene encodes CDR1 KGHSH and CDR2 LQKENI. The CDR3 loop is CASSASGGAYEQYF. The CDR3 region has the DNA TGTGCCAGCTCGGCAAGCGGGGGGGCCTACGAGCAGTACTTC.